The 25 T cell receptor beta chains given below trace back to one sample, sequenced in a study of shared T cell receptors in the human thymus. The repertoire was sequenced with immunoSEQ multiplex PCR; TCRdb's copy has only in-frame clones and lacks some. The table includes hundreds of thousands of clones, 70% to 90% detected once. These sequences were also reported in another study, on human thymus T cells.

The specimen sequenced was thymocytes. The receptors stem from a boy younger than two with a congenital heart defect.

The chain combines TRBV11-2 with TRBJ2-7; possibly TRBD2 for D (6 bases). Germline V gives CDR1 SGHAT, CDR2 FQNNGV. The CDR3 is 16 residues long. V gave up 4 bases and J gave up 3 bases, with 19 bases separating them. Written as DNA, the CDR3 is TGTGCCAGCAGCTCCCGTGACCGGGACTCCAGCTACGAGCAGTACTTC. Translated, it gives CASSSRDRDSSYEQYF.

The gene calls are TRBV19 and TRBJ1-5, with TRBD1 matching 9 bases. The CDR3 consists of 17 residues. Germline CDR1 is LNHDA and CDR2 is SQIVND (reference sequence). V lost 2 bases and J lost 1; bases outside the gene matches: 6. This CDR3 reads CASSISTGGESNQPQHF. The CDR3 nucleotides read TGTGCCAGTAGTATATCGACAGGGGGGGAGAGCAATCAGCCCCAGCATTTT.

The chain carries TRBV28 and TRBJ2-7; D may be TRBD1 (6 bases). Between the trimmed V and J ends, which lost 3 bases and 3 bases, there was a span of 6 bases. There are 12 residues in the CDR3. Germline lookup yields CDR1 MDHEN and CDR2 SYDVKM. The CDR3, as DNA: TGTGCCAGCAGTTTGGACAGCTACGAGCAGTACTTC. This translates into CASSLDSYEQYF.

This sequence joins TRBV9 and TRBJ2-3, with D tentatively TRBD2 (6 bases). V was trimmed by 0 bases and J by 0 bases, leaving 8 bases between them. This CDR3 is 15 amino acids long. Germline V gives CDR1 SGDLS, CDR2 YYNGEE. CDR3 loop: CASSVDGTSTDTQYF. In DNA, the CDR3 is TGTGCCAGCAGCGTAGACGGGACTAGCACAGATACGCAGTATTTT.

V gene TRBV9 combines with J gene TRBJ2-1; 7 bases are shared with TRBD1. Germline CDR1 SGDLS, CDR2 YYNGEE. The CDR3 sequence is 16 residues long. V shed 6 bases, J shed 10 bases, and the junction held 19 bases outside the gene matches. The CDR3 spells CASTLCGDSPLQEQFF. For the CDR3, the DNA is TGTGCCAGCACCCTCTGTGGGGACAGCCCCCTTCAAGAGCAGTTCTTC.

CDR3: CASGEYTDTQYF. CDR3 in DNA: TGTGCCAGCGGGGAGTACACAGATACGCAGTATTTT. J is TRBJ2-3 and V is TRBV5-4; TRBD2 is a possible D gene (5 bases). Germline assignment: CDR1 SGHNT and CDR2 YYREEE (reference sequence). Trimming took off 7 bases at V and 2 bases at J, with 8 bases between the two ends. This CDR3 has 12 amino acids.

The rearrangement uses TRBV18 and TRBJ1-3; the D is unclear. CDR3 length equals 16 residues. The V end was cut by 1 base, the J end by 0 bases, with 10 bases between. Germline CDR1 reads KGHSH; CDR2 reads LQKENI. The CDR3 protein is CASSPRSSSSGNTIYF. CDR3 nucleotide sequence: TGTGCCAGCTCACCACGGAGCTCCTCCTCTGGAAACACCATATATTTT.

The CDR3 loop reads CASSNPPEVKRDTYNEQFF. The DNA for the CDR3 is TGTGCCAGTAGTAACCCCCCTGAGGTGAAGCGGGACACCTACAATGAGCAGTTCTTC. This sequence joins TRBV19 and TRBJ2-1, with a possible D match to TRBD2 (7 bases). Trimming cost V 4 bases and J 2 bases, with 24 bases left between them. The CDR3 runs to 19 residues. From germline, CDR1 is LNHDA and CDR2 SQIVND (reference sequence).

About this clone: Relative to the germline gene, one junction end is altered; a read error may explain this. The chain recombines TRBV5-5 with TRBJ2-5; no firm D call. The CDR3 consists of 14 residues. Germline-derived CDR1 and CDR2 are SGHKS and YYEKEE (reference sequence). This CDR3 reads CASSIARYQETQYF. CDR3 nucleotides: TGTGCCAGCAGCATTGCCCGTTACCAGGAGACCCAGTACTTC.

V and J are TRBV9 and TRBJ1-2; no reliable D call. The CDR3 has 11 residues. V was pared by 4 bases and J by 8 bases, with 9 bases between. CDR1 is SGDLS and CDR2 is YYNGEE in the germline V gene. The CDR3 DNA is TGTGCCAGCAGCTCCGGCAGGGGCTACACCTTC. Its translation is CASSSGRGYTF.

The chain links TRBV7-9 to TRBJ2-2, with 14 bases aligning to TRBD2. The germline gives CDR1 SEHNR, CDR2 FQNEAQ (reference sequence). The CDR3 has 19 residues. Trimming removed 5 bases from V and 2 bases from J; junction bases left unmatched: 10. CDR3 coding DNA: TGTGCCAGCAGCAAGGACCTGACTAGCGGGAGGGCCAACACCGGGGAGCTGTTTTTT. Its translation is CASSKDLTSGRANTGELFF.

V gene TRBV27 combines with J gene TRBJ2-1; perhaps TRBD2 as D (6 bases). The germline CDR1 and CDR2 sequences are MNHEY and SMNVEV (reference sequence). This CDR3 region has 13 residues. V lost 6 bases to trimming and J lost 2 bases, with 8 bases between them. CDR3 coding DNA: TGTGCCAGCAGCTTAGCGGCCTACAATGAGCAGTTCTTC. Amino acid sequence: CASSLAAYNEQFF.

The V call is TRBV10-3, the J call TRBJ2-1; 10 bases fit TRBD2. The V gene end was trimmed by 4 bases and the J gene end by 0 bases; junction bases not matched to a gene: 9. The CDR3 has 18 amino acids. Germline V CDR1 and CDR2: ENHRY, SYGVKD. CDR3 sequence: CAISGVAGGPSSYNEQFF. As DNA, the CDR3 is TGTGCCATCAGTGGCGTAGCGGGAGGTCCTAGCTCCTACAATGAGCAGTTCTTC.

The chain joins TRBV25-1 to TRBJ2-1; D might be TRBD2 (7 bases). With 7 bases removed from V and 0 bases from J, the gap between germline ends came to 16 bases. Germline loops: CDR1 MGHDK, CDR2 SYGVNS. This CDR3 contains 16 residues. CDR3 DNA sequence: TGTGCCAGCACCGAGGGGGGGCGAAGCTCCTACAATGAGCAGTTCTTC. This gives the protein CASTEGGRSSYNEQFF.

CDR3 nucleotide sequence: TGTGCCAGCAGCCACGGGGAGGAGGAAACCTACGAGCAGTACTTC. Encoded protein: CASSHGEEETYEQYF. V is TRBV13 and J is TRBJ2-7, with D perhaps matching TRBD2 (6 bases). Trimming stripped 5 bases from V and 2 bases from J, with 16 bases between. Germline V gene lookup returns CDR1 PRHDT and CDR2 FYEKMQ (reference sequence). This CDR3 contains 15 residues.

The chain links TRBV19 to TRBJ2-1, with 9 positions matching TRBD2. The germline V gene has CDR1 LNHDA and CDR2 SQIVND (reference sequence). The ends lost 1 base at V and 5 bases at J; junction bases unmatched: 9. This CDR3 is built from 17 residues. CDR3 in amino acids: CASSIGGGASGNNEQFF. The CDR3 DNA follows: TGTGCCAGTAGTATAGGCGGTGGGGCTAGCGGGAACAATGAGCAGTTCTTC.

The chain uses TRBV25-1 and TRBJ2-5, with 10 bases matching TRBD2. V trimming: 4 bases; J trimming: 0 bases; junction bases outside the gene matches: 5. The CDR3 totals 16 residues. From germline, CDR1 is MGHDK and CDR2 SYGVNS. The CDR3 spells CASSAPGLANQETQYF. CDR3 DNA: TGTGCCAGCAGTGCGCCGGGACTAGCGAACCAAGAGACCCAGTACTTC.

The sample holds a few counts of this clone. This chain links TRBV5-4 with TRBJ1-1; perhaps TRBD1 as D (6 bases). The CDR3 runs to 15 residues. CDR1 is SGHNT, CDR2 YYREEE, per germline (reference sequence). V shed 4 bases and J shed 5 bases, with 18 bases lying between them. This CDR3 reads CASSHGQFEGTEAFF. Written as DNA, the CDR3 is TGTGCCAGCAGCCACGGACAGTTCGAGGGGACTGAAGCTTTCTTT.

In its sample, this clone was seen once. This chain links TRBV2 with TRBJ2-3; D call uncertain. The CDR3 consists of 13 residues. Germline V CDR1 and CDR2: SNHLY, FYNNEI. V lost 7 bases, J lost 5 bases, and 13 bases lay in between. CDR3 sequence reads: CASNRPTEDTQYF. The CDR3 DNA reads as TGTGCCAGCAACCGTCCGACTGAAGATACGCAGTATTTT.

The J gene is TRBJ2-1, the V gene TRBV7-6; 8 nucleotides line up with TRBD2. CDR1 SGHVS and CDR2 FNYEAQ come from the germline V gene. The junction had 11 bases not matched to a gene; V was cut back by 6 bases and J by 4 bases. The CDR3 runs 16 residues. CDR3 residues: CASSPTLAGLYNEQFF. In DNA form, the CDR3 reads TGTGCCAGCAGTCCGACTTTAGCGGGGCTTTACAATGAGCAGTTCTTC.

V is TRBV21-1 and J is TRBJ1-2. TRBV21-1 is a pseudogene. CDR3 size: 11 residues. The CDR3, as DNA: TGTGCCAGCCCCATAGACTATGGCTACACCTTC. Its translation: CASPIDYGYTF.

The chain couples TRBV7-2 to TRBJ2-3, with 16 bases matching TRBD2. The ends lost 5 bases at V and 1 base at J; junction bases unmatched: 9. From germline, CDR1 is SGHTA and CDR2 FQGNSA. This CDR3 is 19 amino acids long. CDR3 residues: CASSKPPGLAGGGTDTQYF. CDR3 in DNA: TGTGCCAGCAGCAAGCCCCCGGGACTAGCGGGAGGGGGCACAGATACGCAGTATTTT.

This clone was seen a single time. The gene calls are TRBV12-5 and TRBJ2-5, with a tentative D call TRBD1 (7 bases). TRBJ2-7 matches the DNA end more closely, so the J call is doubtful. The CDR3 length is 15 residues. Germline V gene lookup returns CDR1 LGHNT and CDR2 FRNRAP. CDR3 in amino acids: CASGQTGSGSYEQYF. CDR3 coding DNA: TGTGCTAGTGGTCAGACAGGGAGCGGGTCCTACGAGCAGTACTTC.

With regard to this clone: Relative to the germline gene, one junction end is altered; a read error may explain this. The chain joins TRBV7-9 to TRBJ2-3; tentative D call: TRBD2 (5 bases). The germline CDR1 and CDR2 sequences are SEHNR and FQNEAQ (reference sequence). CDR3 length equals 13 residues. CDR3 amino acids: CASSSFALDCHSF. CDR3 sequence (DNA): TGTGCCAGCAGCTCTTTCGCCTTGGACTGCCATAGTTTT.

V usage is TRBV27 and J usage is TRBJ2-7, with 8 positions matching TRBD2. Germline V lookup: CDR1 MNHEY, CDR2 SMNVEV (reference sequence). The trim removed 3 bases at V and 3 bases at J, leaving 1 base unmatched. The CDR3 length is 13 residues. The chain's CDR3 is CASSFGTSYEQYF. The CDR3 bases are TGTGCCAGCAGTTTTGGGACTAGCTACGAGCAGTACTTC.